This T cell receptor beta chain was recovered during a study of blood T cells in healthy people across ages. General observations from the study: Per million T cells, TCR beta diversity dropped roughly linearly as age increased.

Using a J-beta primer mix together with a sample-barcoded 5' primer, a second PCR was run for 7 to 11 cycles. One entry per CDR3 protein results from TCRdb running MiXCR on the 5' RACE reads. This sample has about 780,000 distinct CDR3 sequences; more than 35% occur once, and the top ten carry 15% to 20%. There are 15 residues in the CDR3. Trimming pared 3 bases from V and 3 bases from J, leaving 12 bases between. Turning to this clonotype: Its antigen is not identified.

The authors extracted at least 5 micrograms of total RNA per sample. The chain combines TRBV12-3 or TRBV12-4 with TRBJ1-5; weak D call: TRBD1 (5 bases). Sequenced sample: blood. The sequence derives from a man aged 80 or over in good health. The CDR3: CASSFLTESNQPQHF. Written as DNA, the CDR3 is TGTGCCAGCAGTTTTCTGACAGAATCCAATCAGCCCCAGCATTTT.